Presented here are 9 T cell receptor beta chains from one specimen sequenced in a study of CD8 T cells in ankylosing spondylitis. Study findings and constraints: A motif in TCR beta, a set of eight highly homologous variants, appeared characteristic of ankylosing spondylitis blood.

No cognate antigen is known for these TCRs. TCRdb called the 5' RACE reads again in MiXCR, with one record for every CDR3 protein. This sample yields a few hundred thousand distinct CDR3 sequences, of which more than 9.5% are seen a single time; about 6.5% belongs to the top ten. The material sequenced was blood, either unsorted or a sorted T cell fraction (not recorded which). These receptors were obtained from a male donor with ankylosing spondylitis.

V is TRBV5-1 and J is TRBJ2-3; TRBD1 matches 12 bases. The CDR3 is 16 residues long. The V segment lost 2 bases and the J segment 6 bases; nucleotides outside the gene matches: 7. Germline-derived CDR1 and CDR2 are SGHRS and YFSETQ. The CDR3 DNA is TGCGCCAGCAGCTTATCCGGGACAGGGGGCGACGATACGCAGTATTTT. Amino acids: CASSLSGTGGDDTQYF.

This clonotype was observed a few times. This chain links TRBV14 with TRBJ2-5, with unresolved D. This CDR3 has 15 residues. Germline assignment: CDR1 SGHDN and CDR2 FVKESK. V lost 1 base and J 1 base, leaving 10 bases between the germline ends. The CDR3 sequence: CASSQGVTFQETQYF. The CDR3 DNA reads TGTGCCAGCAGCCAAGGAGTAACTTTCCAAGAGACCCAGTACTTC.

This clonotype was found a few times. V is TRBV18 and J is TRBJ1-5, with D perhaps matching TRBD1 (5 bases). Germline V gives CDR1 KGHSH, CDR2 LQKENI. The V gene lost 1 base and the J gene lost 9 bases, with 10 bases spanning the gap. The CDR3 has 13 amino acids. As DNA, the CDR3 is TGTGCCAGCTCACCACGGGACGTCGGGCCCCAGCATTTT. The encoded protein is CASSPRDVGPQHF.

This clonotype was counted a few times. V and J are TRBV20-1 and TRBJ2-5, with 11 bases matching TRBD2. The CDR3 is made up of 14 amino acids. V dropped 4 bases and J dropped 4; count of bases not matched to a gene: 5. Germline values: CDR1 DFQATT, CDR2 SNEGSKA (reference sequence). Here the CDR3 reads CSATRTSGRETQYF. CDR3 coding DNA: TGCAGTGCTACCCGAACTAGCGGGAGAGAGACCCAGTACTTC.

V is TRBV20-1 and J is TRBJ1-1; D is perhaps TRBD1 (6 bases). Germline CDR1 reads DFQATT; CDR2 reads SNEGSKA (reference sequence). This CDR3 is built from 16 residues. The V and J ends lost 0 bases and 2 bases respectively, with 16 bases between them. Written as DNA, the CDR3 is TGCAGTGCTAGAGAACTACAGGGAGGTGCCAACACTGAAGCTTTCTTT. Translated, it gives CSARELQGGANTEAFF.

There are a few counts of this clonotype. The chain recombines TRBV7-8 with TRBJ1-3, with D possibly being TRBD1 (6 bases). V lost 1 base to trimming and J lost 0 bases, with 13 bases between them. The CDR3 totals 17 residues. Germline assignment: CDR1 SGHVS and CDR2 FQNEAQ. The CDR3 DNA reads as TGTGCCAGCAGCTTAGGGTCGAGGACAGACTCTGGAAACACCATATATTTT. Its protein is CASSLGSRTDSGNTIYF.

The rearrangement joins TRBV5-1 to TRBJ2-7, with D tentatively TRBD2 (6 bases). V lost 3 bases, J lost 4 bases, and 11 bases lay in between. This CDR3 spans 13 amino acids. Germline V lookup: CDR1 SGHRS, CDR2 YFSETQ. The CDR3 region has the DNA TGCGCCAGCAGCTCTGGAGCGGGTTACGAGCAGTACGTC. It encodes CASSSGAGYEQYV.

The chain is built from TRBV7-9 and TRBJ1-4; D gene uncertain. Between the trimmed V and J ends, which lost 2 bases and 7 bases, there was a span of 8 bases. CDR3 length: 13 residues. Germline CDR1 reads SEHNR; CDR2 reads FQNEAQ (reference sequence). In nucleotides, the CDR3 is TGTGCCAGCAGCTTACCCCAATCTGAAAAACTGTTTTTT. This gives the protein CASSLPQSEKLFF.

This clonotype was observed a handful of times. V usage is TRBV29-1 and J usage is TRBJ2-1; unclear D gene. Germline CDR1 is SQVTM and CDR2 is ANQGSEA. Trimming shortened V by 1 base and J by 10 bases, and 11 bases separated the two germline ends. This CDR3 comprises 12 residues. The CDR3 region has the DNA TGCAGCGTTGAAGGGGGAACCAGGGAGCAGTTCTTC. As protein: CSVEGGTREQFF.